The clone carrying this T cell receptor beta chain was counted a few times. The antigen is unknown. The whole isolated RNA underwent reverse transcription, so sequencing captured expressed TCRB transcripts. Naive, central memory and regulatory T cell samples yielded approximately 3.3 million reads on average. The protocol was immunoSEQ multiplex PCR, while the TCRdb copy is restricted to in-frame clones and leaves out a portion. This repertoire shows about 410,000 clones, roughly 13% found once; its top ten account for approximately 0.038%. CDR1 is SGHNT and CDR2 is YYREEE in the germline V gene (reference sequence). V was trimmed by 4 bases and J by 2 bases, leaving 20 bases between them. The CDR3 is made up of 17 amino acids. This entry comes from a study of beta chain features in type 1 diabetes. Study results and limitations: Naive, central memory and regulatory TCRB repertoires appeared more similar among patients than healthy donors. With patients and controls alike, PCR might favor shorter templates to an equal degree. Moderately but significantly shorter TCRB CDR3s were found in Type 1 diabetes patients in all four CD4+ subsets.

The clonotype originates from a man aged 25 to 40 in good health. The rearrangement links TRBV5-4 to TRBJ2-3; no reliable D call. The sequencing sample was made of naive CD4+ T cells from blood. CDR3 region: CASSPAGREPFTDTQYF. CDR3 nucleotides: TGTGCCAGCAGCCCGGCAGGTCGAGAGCCTTTCACAGATACGCAGTATTTT.